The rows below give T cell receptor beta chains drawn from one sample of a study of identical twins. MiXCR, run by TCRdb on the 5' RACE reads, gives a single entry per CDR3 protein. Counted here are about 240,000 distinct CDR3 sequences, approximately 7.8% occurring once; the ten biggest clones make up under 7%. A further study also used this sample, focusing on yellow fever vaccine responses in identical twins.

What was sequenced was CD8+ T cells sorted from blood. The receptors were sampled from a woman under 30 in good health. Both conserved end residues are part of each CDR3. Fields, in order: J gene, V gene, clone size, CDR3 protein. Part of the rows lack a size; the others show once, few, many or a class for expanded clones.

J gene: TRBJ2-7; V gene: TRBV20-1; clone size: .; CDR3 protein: CSAGGQGPSGEQYF
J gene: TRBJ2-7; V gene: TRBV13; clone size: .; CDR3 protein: CASSFGRLNYEQYF
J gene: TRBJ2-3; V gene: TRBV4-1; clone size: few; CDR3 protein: CASSQAVLAGGRTDTQYF
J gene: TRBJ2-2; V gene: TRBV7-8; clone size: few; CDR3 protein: CASSLAGYGFTNTGELFF
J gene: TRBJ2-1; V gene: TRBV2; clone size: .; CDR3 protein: CASRASGREQFF
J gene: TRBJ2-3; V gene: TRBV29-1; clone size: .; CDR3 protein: CSVEVDSARTQYF
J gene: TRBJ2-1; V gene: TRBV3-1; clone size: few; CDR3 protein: CASSQDGLAGHRIYNEQFF
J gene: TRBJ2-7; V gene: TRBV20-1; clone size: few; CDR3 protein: CSARDYLAEYEQYF
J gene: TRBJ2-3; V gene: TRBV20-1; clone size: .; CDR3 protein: CCARDSLAGATDTQYF
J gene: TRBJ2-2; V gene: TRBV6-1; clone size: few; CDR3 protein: CATHSGRAYDTGELFF
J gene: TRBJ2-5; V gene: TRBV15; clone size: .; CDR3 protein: CATSTGTAQETQYF
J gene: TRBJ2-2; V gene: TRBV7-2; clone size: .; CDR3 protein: CASSLTTGGTGELFF
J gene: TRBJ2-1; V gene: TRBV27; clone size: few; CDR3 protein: CASTYRDRPFDEQFF
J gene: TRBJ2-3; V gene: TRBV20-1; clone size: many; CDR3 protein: CSARAGDVPTDTQYF
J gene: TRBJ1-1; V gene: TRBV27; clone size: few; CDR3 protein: CASSTGTGSHEAFF
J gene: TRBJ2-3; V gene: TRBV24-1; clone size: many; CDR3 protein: CATSEPGGADTQYF
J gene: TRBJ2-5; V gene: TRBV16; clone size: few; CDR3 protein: CASSQYHGPTSGDQETQYF
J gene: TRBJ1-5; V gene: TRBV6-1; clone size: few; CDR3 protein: CASSLGQGSQPQHF
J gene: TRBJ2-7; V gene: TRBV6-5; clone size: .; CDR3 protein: CASSLGSGLGYEQYF
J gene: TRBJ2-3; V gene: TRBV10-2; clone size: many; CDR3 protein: CASSESSGYRESDTQYF
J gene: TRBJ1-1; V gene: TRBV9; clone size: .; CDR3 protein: CASSPYDRVAEAFF
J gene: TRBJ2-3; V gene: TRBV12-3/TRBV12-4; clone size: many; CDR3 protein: CATRQGTDTQYF
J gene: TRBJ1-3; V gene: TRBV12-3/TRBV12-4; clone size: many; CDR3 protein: CASSPTGGESSGNTIYF
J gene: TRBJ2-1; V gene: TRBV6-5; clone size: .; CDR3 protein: CASGFGGGQFF
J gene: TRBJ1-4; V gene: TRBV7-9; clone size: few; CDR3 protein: CASSGSEKLFF
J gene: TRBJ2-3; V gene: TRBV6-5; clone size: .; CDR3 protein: CASSYSTSGSGDTQYF
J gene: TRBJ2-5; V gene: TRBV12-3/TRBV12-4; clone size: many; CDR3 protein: CASSEGLETQYF
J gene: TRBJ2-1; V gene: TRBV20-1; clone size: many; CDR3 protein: CSAPSRVSYNEQFF
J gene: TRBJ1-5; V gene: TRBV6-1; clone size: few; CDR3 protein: CASSELAGGGNQPQHF
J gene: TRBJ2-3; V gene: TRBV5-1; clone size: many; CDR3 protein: CASSQFLAGGLDTQYF
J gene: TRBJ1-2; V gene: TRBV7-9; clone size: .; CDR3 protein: CASSTRVAGGYGYTF
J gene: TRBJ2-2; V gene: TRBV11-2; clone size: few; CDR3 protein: CASSLVATGELFF
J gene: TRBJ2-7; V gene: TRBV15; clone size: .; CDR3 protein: CATSSDKAGQASWEQYF
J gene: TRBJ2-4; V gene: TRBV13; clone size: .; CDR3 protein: CASSLSDRGLAKNIQYF
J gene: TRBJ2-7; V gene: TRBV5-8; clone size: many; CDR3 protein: CASSLRYRDASSYEQYF
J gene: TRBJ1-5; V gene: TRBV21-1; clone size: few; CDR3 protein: CASSKDPLNFRQGGDQPQHF
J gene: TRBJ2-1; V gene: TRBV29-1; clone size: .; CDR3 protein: CSVKGLGDYNEQFF
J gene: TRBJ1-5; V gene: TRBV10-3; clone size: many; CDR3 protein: CAISEEYDRDQPQHF
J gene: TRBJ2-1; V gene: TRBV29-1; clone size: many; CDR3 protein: CSAAGLVDEQFF
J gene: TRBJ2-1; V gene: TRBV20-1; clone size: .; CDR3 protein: CSARALAGGGVGVDNEQFF
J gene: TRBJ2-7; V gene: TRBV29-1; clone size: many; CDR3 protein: CSVESLSTSSEPDEQYF
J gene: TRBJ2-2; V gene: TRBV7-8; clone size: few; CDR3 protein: CASSSGLAGLTGELFF
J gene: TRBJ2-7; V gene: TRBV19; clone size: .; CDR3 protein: CASSTPGTEQYF
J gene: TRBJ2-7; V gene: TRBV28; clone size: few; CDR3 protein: CASRRDIAAYEQYF
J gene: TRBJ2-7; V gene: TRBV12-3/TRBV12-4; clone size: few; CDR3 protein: CASSLMGQGAYHEQYF
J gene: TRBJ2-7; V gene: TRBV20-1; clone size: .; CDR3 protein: CSARDPRYSYEQYF
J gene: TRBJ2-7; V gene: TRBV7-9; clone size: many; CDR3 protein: CASSGLAGVEQYF
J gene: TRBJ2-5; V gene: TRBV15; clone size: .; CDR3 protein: CATSRDGGFGETQYF
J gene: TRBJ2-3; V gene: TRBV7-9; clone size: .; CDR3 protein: CASSTPSTDTQYF
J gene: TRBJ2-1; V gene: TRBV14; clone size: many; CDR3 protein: CASSRESSYNEQFF
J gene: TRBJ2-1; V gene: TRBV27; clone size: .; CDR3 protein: CASSSGAGVYNEQFF
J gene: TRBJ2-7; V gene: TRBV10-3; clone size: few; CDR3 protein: CAISESGQRVFYEQYF
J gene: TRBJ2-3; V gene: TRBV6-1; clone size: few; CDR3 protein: CASSQQGTPTDTQYF
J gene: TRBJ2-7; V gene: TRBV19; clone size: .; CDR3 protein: CASMDGYYEQYF
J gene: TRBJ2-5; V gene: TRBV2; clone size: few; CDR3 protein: CASSGLTPTDGETQYF
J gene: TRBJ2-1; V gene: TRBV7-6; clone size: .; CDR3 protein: CASRETGQGGDNEQFF
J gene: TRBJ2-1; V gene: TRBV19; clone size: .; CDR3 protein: CASSMTSANEQFF